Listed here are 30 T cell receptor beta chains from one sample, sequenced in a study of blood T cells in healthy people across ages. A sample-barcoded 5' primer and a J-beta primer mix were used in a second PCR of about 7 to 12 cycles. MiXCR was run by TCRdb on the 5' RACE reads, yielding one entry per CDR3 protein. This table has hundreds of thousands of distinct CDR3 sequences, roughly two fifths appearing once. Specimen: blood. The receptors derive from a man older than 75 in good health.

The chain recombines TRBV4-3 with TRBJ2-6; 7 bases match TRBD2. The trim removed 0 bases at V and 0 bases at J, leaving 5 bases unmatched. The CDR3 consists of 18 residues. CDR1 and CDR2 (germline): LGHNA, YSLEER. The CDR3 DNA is TGCGCCAGCAGCCAAGATCCAGCGGGAAGCTCTGGGGCCAACGTCCTGACTTTC. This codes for CASSQDPAGSSGANVLTF.

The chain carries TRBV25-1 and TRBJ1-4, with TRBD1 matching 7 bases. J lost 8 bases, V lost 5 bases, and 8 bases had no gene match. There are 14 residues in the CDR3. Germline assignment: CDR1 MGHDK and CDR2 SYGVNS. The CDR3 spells CASSRQGAGEKLFF. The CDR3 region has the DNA TGTGCCAGCAGTCGACAGGGAGCAGGCGAAAAACTGTTTTTT.

CDR3 coding DNA: TGTGCCATCAGTGAGGCCTCTAGCGGCCGAGGAGATACGCAGTATTTT. Translation gives CAISEASSGRGDTQYF. This chain joins TRBV10-3 and TRBJ2-3, with TRBD2 matching 7 bases. Trimming removed 2 bases from V and 5 bases from J; junction bases left unmatched: 10. Germline V gene sequence: CDR1 ENHRY, CDR2 SYGVKD. The CDR3 covers 16 residues.

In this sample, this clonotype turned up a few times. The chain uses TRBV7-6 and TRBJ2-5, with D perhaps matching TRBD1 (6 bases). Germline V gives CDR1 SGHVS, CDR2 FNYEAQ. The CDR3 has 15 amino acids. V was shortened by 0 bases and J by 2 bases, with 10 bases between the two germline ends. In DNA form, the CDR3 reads TGTGCCAGCAGCTTAGCAAGGACAGAACAAGAGACCCAGTACTTC. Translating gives CASSLARTEQETQYF.

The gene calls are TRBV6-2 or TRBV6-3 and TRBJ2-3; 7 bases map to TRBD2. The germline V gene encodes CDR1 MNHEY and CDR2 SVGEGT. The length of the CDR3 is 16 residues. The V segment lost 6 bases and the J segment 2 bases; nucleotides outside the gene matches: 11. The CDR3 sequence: CASSPGLGRNTDTQYF. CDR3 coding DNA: TGTGCCAGCAGCCCAGGACTAGGACGTAACACAGATACGCAGTATTTT.

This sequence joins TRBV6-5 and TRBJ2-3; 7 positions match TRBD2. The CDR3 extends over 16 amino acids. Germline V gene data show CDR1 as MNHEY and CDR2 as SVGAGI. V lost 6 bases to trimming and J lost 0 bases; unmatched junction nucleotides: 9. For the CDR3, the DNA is TGTGCCAGCAGAAAGAAGGGCGGGAGTAGCACAGATACGCAGTATTTT. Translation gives CASRKKGGSSTDTQYF.

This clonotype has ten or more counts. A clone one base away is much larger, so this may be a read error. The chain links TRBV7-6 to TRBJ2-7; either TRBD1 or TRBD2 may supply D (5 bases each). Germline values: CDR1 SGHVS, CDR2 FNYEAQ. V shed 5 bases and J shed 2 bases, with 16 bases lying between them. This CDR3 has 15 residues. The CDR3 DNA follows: TGTGCCAGCAGCGGGGGACGAGCGGAAACCTACGAGCAGTACTTC. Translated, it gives CASSGGRAETYEQYF.

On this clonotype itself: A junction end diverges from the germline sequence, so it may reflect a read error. The DNA of the CDR3 is TGCAGTGCTAGTTTTCGACGGAATAGCAATCAGCTCCAGCATTTT. Encoded protein: CSASFRRNSNQLQHF. The chain couples TRBV20-1 to TRBJ1-5; D call uncertain. This CDR3 has 15 amino acids. Germline CDR1 is DFQATT and CDR2 is SNEGSKA (reference sequence).

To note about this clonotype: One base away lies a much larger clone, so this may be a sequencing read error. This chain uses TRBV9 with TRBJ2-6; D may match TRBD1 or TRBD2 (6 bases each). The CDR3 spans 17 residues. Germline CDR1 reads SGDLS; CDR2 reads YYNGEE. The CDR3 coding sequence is TGTGCCAGCAACGTAGCGGTCAGGGGAAAGGCGACCAACGTCCTGACTTTC. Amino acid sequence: CASNVAVRGKATNVLTF. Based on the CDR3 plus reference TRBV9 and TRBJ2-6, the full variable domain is DSGVTQTPKHLITATGQRVTLRCSPRSGDLSVYWYQQSLDQGLQFLIQYYNGEERAKGNILERFSAQQFPDLHSELNLSSLELGDSALYFCASNVAVRGKATNVLTFGAGSRLTVL.

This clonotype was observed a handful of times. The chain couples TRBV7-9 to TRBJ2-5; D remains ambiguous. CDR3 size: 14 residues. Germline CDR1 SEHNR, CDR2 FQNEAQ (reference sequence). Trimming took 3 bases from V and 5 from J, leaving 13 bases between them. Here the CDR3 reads CASSFGRTQETQYF. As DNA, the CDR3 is TGTGCCAGCAGCTTCGGCAGAACGCAGGAGACCCAGTACTTC.

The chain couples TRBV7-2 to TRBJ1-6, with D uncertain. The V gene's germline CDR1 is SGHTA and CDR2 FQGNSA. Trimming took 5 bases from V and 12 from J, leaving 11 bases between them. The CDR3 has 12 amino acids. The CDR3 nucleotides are TGTGCCAGCAGCGAAGGAGGTCTACCCCTCCACTTT. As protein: CASSEGGLPLHF.

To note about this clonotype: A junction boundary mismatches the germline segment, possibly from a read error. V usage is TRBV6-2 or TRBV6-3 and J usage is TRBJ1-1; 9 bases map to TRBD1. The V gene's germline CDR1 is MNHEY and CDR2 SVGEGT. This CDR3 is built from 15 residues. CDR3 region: CASTGTGRGVTGAFF. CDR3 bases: TGTGCCAGTACCGGGACAGGGCGAGGAGTCACTGGAGCTTTCTTT.

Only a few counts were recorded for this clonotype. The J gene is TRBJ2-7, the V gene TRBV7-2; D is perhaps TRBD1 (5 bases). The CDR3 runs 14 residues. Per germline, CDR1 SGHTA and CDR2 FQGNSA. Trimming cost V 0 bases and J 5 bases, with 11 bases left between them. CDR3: CASSLAGDLDEQYF. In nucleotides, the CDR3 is TGTGCCAGCAGCTTAGCAGGGGATTTGGACGAGCAGTACTTC.

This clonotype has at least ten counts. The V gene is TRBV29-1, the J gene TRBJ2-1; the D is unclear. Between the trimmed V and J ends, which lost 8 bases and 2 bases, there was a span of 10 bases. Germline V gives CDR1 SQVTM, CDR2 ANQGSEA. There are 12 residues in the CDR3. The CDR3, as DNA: TGCAGCTTCCGGCCCACCTACAATGAGCAGTTCTTC. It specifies CSFRPTYNEQFF.

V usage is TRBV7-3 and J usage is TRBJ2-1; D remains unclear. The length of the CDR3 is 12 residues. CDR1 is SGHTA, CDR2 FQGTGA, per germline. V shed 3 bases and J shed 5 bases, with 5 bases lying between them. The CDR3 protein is CASSFYNNEQFF. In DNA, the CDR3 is TGTGCCAGCAGCTTCTACAACAATGAGCAGTTCTTC. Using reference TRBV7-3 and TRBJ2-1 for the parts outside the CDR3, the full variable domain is GAGVSQTPSNKVTEKGKYVELRCDPISGHTALYWYRQSLGQGPEFLIYFQGTGAADDSGLPNDRFFAVRPEGSVSTLKIQRTERGDSAVYLCASSFYNNEQFFGPGTRLTVL.

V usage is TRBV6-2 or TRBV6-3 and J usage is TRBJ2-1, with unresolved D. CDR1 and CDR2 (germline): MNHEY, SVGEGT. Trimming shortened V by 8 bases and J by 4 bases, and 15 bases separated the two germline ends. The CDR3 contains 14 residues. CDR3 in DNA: TGTGCCAGCGGAAGAGAACAGAAATACAATGAGCAGTTCTTC. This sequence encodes CASGREQKYNEQFF.

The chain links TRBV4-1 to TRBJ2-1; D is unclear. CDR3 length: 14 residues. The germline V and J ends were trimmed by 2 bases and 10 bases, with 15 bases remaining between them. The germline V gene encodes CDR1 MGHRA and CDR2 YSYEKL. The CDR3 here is CASSQTDRAREQFF. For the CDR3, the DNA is TGCGCCAGCAGCCAAACAGATAGGGCTCGAGAGCAGTTCTTC.

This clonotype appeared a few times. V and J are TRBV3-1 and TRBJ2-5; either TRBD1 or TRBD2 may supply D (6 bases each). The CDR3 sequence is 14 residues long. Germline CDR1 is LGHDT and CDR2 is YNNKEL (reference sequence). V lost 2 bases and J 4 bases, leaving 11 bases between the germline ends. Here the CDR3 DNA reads TGTGCCAGCAGCCAAAGGGGGGATGGAGAGACCCAGTACTTC. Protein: CASSQRGDGETQYF.

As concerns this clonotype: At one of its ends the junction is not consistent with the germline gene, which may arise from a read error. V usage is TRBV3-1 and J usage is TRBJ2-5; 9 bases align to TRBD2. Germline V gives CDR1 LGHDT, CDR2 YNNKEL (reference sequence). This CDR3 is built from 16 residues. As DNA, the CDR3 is TGTGCCGGCAGCCAAGATACGGGACTAGCTTCAGAGACCCAGTACTTC. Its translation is CAGSQDTGLASETQYF.

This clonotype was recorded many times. The CDR3 nucleotides read TGCAGCGTTGCGGGGGGCGACGAGCAGTACTTC. Its protein product is CSVAGGDEQYF. The chain recombines TRBV29-1 with TRBJ2-7; TRBD2 is a possible D gene (7 bases). With 4 bases removed from V and 5 bases from J, the gap between germline ends came to 9 bases. This CDR3 contains 11 residues. Germline CDR1 is SQVTM and CDR2 is ANQGSEA.

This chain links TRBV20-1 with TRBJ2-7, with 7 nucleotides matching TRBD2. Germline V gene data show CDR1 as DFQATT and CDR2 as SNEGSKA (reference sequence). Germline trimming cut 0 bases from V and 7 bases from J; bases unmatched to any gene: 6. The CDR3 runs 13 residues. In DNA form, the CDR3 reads TGCAGTGCTAGAGATCGTAGGGGAGGGGAGCAGTACTTC. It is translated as CSARDRRGGEQYF.

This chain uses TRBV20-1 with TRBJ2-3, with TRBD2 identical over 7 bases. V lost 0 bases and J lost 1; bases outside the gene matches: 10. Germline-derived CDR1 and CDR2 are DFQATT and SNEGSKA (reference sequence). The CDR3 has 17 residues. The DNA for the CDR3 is TGCAGTGCTAGAGATCTAAAGCGGGGAGAGGGCACAGATACGCAGTATTTT. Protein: CSARDLKRGEGTDTQYF.

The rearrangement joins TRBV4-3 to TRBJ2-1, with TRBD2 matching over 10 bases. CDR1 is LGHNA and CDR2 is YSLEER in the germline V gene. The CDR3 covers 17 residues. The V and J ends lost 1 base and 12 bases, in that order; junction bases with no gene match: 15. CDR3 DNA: TGCGCCAGCAGCCAAGGCGGCAGCGGGGGGGGCTCTAGTAGGCAGTTCTTC. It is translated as CASSQGGSGGGSSRQFF.

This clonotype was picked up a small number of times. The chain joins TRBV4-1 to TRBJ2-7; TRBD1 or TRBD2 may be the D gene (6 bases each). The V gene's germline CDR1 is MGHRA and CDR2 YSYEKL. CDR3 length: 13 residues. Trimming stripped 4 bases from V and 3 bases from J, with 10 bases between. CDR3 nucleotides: TGCGCCAGCAGCCGAGGGGGGATCTACGAGCAGTACTTC. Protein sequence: CASSRGGIYEQYF.

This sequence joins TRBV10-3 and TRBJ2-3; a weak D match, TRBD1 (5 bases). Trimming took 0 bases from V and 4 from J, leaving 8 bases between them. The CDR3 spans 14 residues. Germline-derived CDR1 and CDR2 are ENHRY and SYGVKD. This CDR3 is CAISESYRPDTQYF. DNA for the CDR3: TGTGCCATCAGTGAGTCGTACAGGCCAGATACGCAGTATTTT.

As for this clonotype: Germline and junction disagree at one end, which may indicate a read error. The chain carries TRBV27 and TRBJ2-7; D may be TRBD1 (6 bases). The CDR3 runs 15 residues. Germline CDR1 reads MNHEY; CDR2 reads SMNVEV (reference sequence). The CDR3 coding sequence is TGTGCCTGCAGTTTATTGACAGGCGGCACCTACGAGCAGTACTTC. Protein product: CACSLLTGGTYEQYF.

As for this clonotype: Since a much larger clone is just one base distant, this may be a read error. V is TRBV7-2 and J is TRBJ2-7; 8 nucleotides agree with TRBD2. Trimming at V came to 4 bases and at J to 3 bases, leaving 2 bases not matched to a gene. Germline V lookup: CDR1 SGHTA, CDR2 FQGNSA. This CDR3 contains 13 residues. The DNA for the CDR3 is TGTGCCAGCAGCTACCGGGAGGGCTACGAGCAGTACTTC. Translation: CASSYREGYEQYF.

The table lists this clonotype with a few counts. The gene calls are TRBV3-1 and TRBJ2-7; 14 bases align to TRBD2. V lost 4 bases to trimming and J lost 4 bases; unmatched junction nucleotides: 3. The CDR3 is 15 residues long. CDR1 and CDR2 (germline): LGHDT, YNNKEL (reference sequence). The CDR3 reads CASSLTSGRAYEQYF. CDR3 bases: TGTGCCAGCAGCCTGACTAGCGGGAGGGCGTACGAGCAGTACTTC.

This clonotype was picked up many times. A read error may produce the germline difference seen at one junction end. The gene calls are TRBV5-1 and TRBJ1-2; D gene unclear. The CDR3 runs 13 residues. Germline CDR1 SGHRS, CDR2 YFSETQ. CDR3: CASSLVGNYGYTF. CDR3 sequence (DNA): TGTGCCAGCAGCTTGGTAGGGAACTATGGCTACACCTTC.

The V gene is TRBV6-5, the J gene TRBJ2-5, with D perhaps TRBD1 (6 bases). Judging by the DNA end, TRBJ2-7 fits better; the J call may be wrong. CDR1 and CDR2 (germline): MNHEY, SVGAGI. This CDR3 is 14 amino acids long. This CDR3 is CASSYIRGAYEQYF. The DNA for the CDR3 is TGTGCCAGCAGTTACATCAGGGGTGCCTACGAGCAGTACTTC.